A selection of T cell receptor beta chains follows, all from one sample in a study of neoadjuvant nivolumab and ipilimumab in lung cancer. Method: immunoSEQ multiplex PCR; TCRdb's copy keeps in-frame clones and lacks some. The sample has approximately 9,000 clones, roughly 84% seen once. Sequencing used tumor tissue, obtained after neoadjuvant nivolumab, alone or with ipilimumab, at or shortly before surgery. The receptors come from an adult with non-small cell lung cancer. The CDR3 runs from the conserved cysteine through the conserved F or W. D genes are given only for firm matches. Size is omitted from some rows. Given values are once, few, many or a class for expanded clones.

TRBJ2-7 TRBV5-1 NA TRBD2 CASSQTSDPYEQYF TGCGCCAGCAGCCAGACTAGCGATCCCTACGAGCAGTACTTC
TRBJ1-5 TRBV10-3 NA NA CAISEQGANQPQHF TGTGCCATCAGTGAGCAGGGAGCCAATCAGCCCCAGCATTTT
TRBJ2-5 TRBV6-5 NA NA CASRTRGIQETQYF TGTGCCAGCAGAACCCGGGGTATCCAAGAGACCCAGTACTTC
TRBJ1-1 TRBV5-1 NA NA CASSSSDTFYTEAFF TGCGCCAGCAGTTCCTCGGACACGTTTTACACTGAAGCTTTCTTT
TRBJ2-2 TRBV7-9 NA NA CASSSVGGTGELFF TGTGCCAGCAGCTCAGTGGGCGGGACCGGGGAGCTGTTTTTT
TRBJ2-3 TRBV7-2 NA TRBD2 CASSFDLAGTSTDTQYF TGTGCCAGCAGCTTCGACCTAGCGGGGACTAGCACAGATACGCAGTATTTT
TRBJ1-5 TRBV30 NA NA CAWFFRQAAPQPQHF TGTGCCTGGTTTTTTCGACAGGCAGCGCCCCAGCCCCAGCATTTT
TRBJ1-5 TRBV19 NA NA CASTVLGNQPQHF TGTGCCAGTACCGTATTGGGAAATCAGCCCCAGCATTTT
TRBJ2-5 TRBV6-6 NA NA CASSFSGEGTQYF TGTGCCAGCAGTTTCTCAGGGGAAGGGACCCAGTACTTC
TRBJ2-2 TRBV5-1 once NA CASSLQGSNTGELFF TGCGCCAGCAGTCTACAGGGCTCGAACACCGGGGAGCTGTTTTTT
TRBJ2-3 TRBV10-3 NA NA CAISESTDTQYF TGTGCCATCAGTGAGAGCACAGATACGCAGTATTTT
TRBJ1-1 TRBV7-9 NA NA CASSLSAVMDTEAFF TGTGCCAGCAGCTTGAGTGCGGTAATGGACACTGAAGCTTTCTTT
TRBJ1-6 TRBV11-2 NA NA CASSWTDSPLHF TGTGCCAGCAGCTGGACAGACTCACCCCTCCACTTT
TRBJ1-6 TRBV19 NA NA CASSRRVDSYNSPLHF TGTGCCAGTAGTCGAAGGGTGGACTCCTATAATTCACCCCTCCACTTT
TRBJ2-1 TRBV5-1 NA NA CASSLVGESLRQEQFF TGCGCCAGCAGCTTGGTTGGGGAATCCCTGCGACAGGAGCAGTTCTTC
TRBJ2-1 TRBV7-3 NA NA CASSSPGAHEQFF TGTGCCAGCAGCTCCCCGGGGGCCCATGAGCAGTTCTTC
TRBJ2-3 TRBV29-1 NA NA CSVVLVLGDTQYF TGCAGCGTTGTTCTTGTTTTAGGAGATACGCAGTATTTT
TRBJ2-7 TRBV5-6 NA TRBD2 CASSALTSGSLASYEQYF TGTGCCAGCAGCGCACTGACTAGCGGGAGTCTGGCTTCCTACGAGCAGTACTTC
TRBJ2-1 TRBV6-1 few NA CASGDRWSYNEQFF TGTGCCAGCGGCGACAGATGGTCCTACAATGAGCAGTTCTTC
TRBJ1-2 TRBV2 NA NA CASIPIGGTGGYTF TGTGCCAGCATTCCCATAGGGGGGACGGGCGGCTACACCTTC
TRBJ2-1 TRBV5-8 NA NA CASSLVLWEQFF TGTGCCAGCAGCTTGGTGCTGTGGGAGCAGTTCTTC
TRBJ1-3 TRBV9 few NA CASSAQGNTIYF TGTGCCAGCAGCGCACAGGGAAACACCATATATTTT
TRBJ1-1 TRBV18 NA NA CASSQARSEAFF TGTGCCAGCTCACAAGCACGGTCTGAAGCTTTCTTT
TRBJ2-2 TRBV5-1 few TRBD2 CASSLGLAGAVTGELFF TGCGCCAGCAGCTTGGGACTAGCGGGAGCAGTTACCGGGGAGCTGTTTTTT
TRBJ2-1 TRBV9 NA TRBD2 CASSGGLTNNEQFF TGTGCCAGCAGCGGGGGACTAACTAACAATGAGCAGTTCTTC
TRBJ1-3 TRBV7-9 NA NA CASGGKKSGGNTIYF TGTGCCAGCGGGGGGAAAAAGAGTGGCGGAAACACCATATATTTT
TRBJ2-7 TRBV15 NA NA CATSRGDVNEQYF TGTGCCACCAGCAGAGGGGACGTCAACGAGCAGTACTTC
TRBJ2-2 TRBV6-6 NA NA CASRTDRTNTGELFF TGTGCCAGCAGAACCGACAGGACGAACACCGGGGAGCTGTTTTTT
TRBJ1-2 TRBV5-3 NA TRBD1 CARSFPGQGYGYTF TGTGCCAGAAGTTTCCCGGGACAGGGGTACGGCTACACCTTC
TRBJ2-5 TRBV2 medium-sized NA CASSEADASQETQYF TGTGCCAGCAGTGAAGCGGATGCCAGCCAAGAGACCCAGTACTTC
TRBJ1-1 TRBV30 NA NA CAWSVVADTEAFF TGTGCCTGGAGTGTAGTGGCGGACACTGAAGCTTTCTTT
TRBJ2-5 TRBV7-2 few TRBD2 CASSLGIAGEETQYF TGTGCCAGCAGCTTAGGGATAGCGGGGGAAGAGACCCAGTACTTC
TRBJ1-2 TRBV30 NA NA CAWSRQDGGYTF TGTGCCTGGAGCCGACAGGACGGCGGCTACACCTTC
TRBJ2-1 TRBV5-1 NA NA CASSLLLQGNEQFF TGCGCCAGCAGCTTGCTACTGCAGGGGAATGAGCAGTTCTTC
TRBJ2-5 TRBV11-2 NA NA CASSPLHQGEGTQYF TGTGCCAGCAGCCCTCTTCATCAGGGAGAAGGGACCCAGTACTTC
TRBJ2-2 TRBV9 NA NA CASSVTSYTGELFF TGTGCCAGCAGCGTCACTAGCTACACCGGGGAGCTGTTTTTT
TRBJ2-3 TRBV19 NA NA CASSKQATDTQYF TGTGCCAGTAGTAAGCAGGCCACAGATACGCAGTATTTT
TRBJ1-1 TRBV29-1 NA NA CSVTRGPEAFF TGCAGCGTTACGAGGGGTCCTGAAGCTTTCTTT
TRBJ1-3 TRBV11-1 NA NA CARRMGNTIYF TGTGCCAGGCGGATGGGAAACACCATATATTTT
TRBJ2-3 TRBV9 NA TRBD2 CASSHSPSRGGITDTQYF TGTGCCAGCAGCCACTCACCATCCCGGGGGGGGATCACAGATACGCAGTATTTT
TRBJ2-7 TRBV5-1 NA NA CASSLDRTYEQYF TGCGCCAGCAGCTTGGACAGAACCTACGAGCAGTACTTC
TRBJ1-5 TRBV2 NA TRBD1 CASSLQGVIGQPQHF TGTGCCAGCAGTCTTCAGGGGGTGATAGGGCAGCCCCAGCATTTT
TRBJ2-2 TRBV6-1 NA NA CASYRTIHTGELFF TGTGCCAGCTACAGGACAATCCACACCGGGGAGCTGTTTTTT
TRBJ1-2 TRBV5-4 NA TRBD1 CASSSGQGIYGYTF TGTGCCAGCAGCTCCGGACAGGGGATTTATGGCTACACCTTC
TRBJ1-5 TRBV5-1 few TRBD1 CASSPATGVDQPQHF TGCGCCAGCAGCCCTGCTACAGGGGTCGACCAGCCCCAGCATTTT